This T cell receptor beta chain was captured in a study of blood T cell repertoires in COVID-19. On the study more broadly: The study drew acute and convalescent COVID-19 samples from the United States, Italy and Spain.

V dropped 4 bases and J dropped 4; count of bases not matched to a gene: 9. This CDR3 spans 16 amino acids. CDR1 and CDR2 from the germline V gene are SGHDT and YYEEEE. Profiled with immunoSEQ multiplex PCR; TCRdb holds only in-frame clones, not every one. The sample includes fewer than 150,000 clones, around four fifths seen only once; the top ten take 10% to 15%. The clonotype originates from a human donor in a cohort sampled during active COVID-19. J is TRBJ1-2 and V is TRBV5-6, with 11 positions matching TRBD1. The sample taken for sequencing was peripheral blood. CDR3: CASSSGTGGGSYGYTF. The CDR3 coding sequence is TGTGCCAGCAGCAGCGGGACAGGGGGAGGGTCCTATGGCTACACCTTC.